This T cell receptor beta chain is from a study of T cell responses to AZD1222 COVID-19 vaccine. Across the study: Pooling was applied to second doses at about 4 or about 12 weeks. Study outcomes and limitations: Spike-specific TCR depth and breadth grew after two AZD1222 doses. The sample set comprised mostly white British donors with more females, and clonal diversity was possibly underestimated. Only 6 or 7 individuals given AZD1222 were seropositive at baseline.

Remarks on this clone: What it binds is unknown.

V dropped 5 bases and J dropped 10 bases, with 17 bases sitting between them. The CDR3 is 13 residues long. Germline CDR1 SGHTA, CDR2 FQGNSA. Profiling relied on immunoSEQ multiplex PCR, and the TCRdb table lists in-frame clones only, not all of them. The top ten clones hold around 21% of a sample with over 65,000 clones, around 80% of them seen once. Sample: peripheral blood, taken on day 0 of AZD1222 vaccination. The sequence came from an adult in good health. V is TRBV7-2 and J is TRBJ2-5; D is tentatively TRBD1 or TRBD2 (6 bases each). The CDR3: CASSQGGTGSQYF. Written as DNA, the CDR3 is TGTGCCAGCAGCCAAGGGGGGACCGGGAGCCAGTACTTC.